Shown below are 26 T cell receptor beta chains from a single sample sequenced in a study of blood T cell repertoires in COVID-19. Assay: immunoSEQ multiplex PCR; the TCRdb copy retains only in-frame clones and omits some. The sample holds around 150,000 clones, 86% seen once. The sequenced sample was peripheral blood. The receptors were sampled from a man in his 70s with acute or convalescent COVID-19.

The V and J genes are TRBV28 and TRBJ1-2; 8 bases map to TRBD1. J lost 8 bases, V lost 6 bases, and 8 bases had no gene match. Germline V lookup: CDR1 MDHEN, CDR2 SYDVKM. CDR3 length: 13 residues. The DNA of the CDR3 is TGTGCCAGCAGCCAAGGACAGGGTTGGGGCTACACCTTC. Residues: CASSQGQGWGYTF.

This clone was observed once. CDR3 sequence reads: CASSLAGGKGYTF. The CDR3 nucleotides read TGTGCCAGCAGCTTAGCAGGGGGTAAAGGCTACACCTTC. The V gene is TRBV7-9, the J gene TRBJ1-2; perhaps TRBD1 as D (6 bases). Germline values: CDR1 SEHNR, CDR2 FQNEAQ (reference sequence). This CDR3 is built from 13 residues. V lost 0 bases and J 8 bases, leaving 10 bases between the germline ends.

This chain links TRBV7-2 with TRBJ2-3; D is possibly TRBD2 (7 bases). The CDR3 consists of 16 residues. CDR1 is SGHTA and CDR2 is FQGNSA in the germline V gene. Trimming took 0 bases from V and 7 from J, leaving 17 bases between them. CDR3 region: CASSLARQGRANTQYF. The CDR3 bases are TGTGCCAGCAGCTTAGCGCGGCAGGGGAGGGCGAATACGCAGTATTTT.

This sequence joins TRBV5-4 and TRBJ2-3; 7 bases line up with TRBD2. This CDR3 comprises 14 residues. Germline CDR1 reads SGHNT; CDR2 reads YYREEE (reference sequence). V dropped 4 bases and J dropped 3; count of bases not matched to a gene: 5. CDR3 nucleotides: TGTGCCAGCAGCCCCTACGGGAGGACAGATACGCAGTATTTT. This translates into CASSPYGRTDTQYF.

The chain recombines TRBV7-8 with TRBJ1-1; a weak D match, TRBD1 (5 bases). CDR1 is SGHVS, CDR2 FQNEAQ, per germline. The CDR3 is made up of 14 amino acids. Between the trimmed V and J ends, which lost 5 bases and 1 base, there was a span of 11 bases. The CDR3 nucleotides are TGTGCCAGCAGCCCCGACGACAGGAACACTGAAGCTTTCTTT. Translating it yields CASSPDDRNTEAFF.

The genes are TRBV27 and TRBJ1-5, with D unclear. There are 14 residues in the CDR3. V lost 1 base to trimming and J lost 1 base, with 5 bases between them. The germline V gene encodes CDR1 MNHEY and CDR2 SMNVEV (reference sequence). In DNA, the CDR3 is TGTGCCAGCAGTTTATTGAGGAGCAATCAGCCCCAGCATTTT. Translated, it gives CASSLLRSNQPQHF.

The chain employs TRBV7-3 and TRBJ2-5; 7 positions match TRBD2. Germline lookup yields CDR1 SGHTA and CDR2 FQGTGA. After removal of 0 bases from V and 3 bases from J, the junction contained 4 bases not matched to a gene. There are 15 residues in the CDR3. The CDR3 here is CASSLTMAGEETQYF. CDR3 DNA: TGTGCCAGCAGCTTAACGATGGCGGGAGAAGAGACCCAGTACTTC.

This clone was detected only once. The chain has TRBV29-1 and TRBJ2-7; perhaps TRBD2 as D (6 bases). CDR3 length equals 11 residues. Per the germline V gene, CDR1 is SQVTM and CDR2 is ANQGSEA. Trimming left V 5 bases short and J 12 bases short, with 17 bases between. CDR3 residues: CSVRDSSLTYF. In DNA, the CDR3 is TGCAGCGTTCGGGACTCCTCCCTCACGTACTTC.

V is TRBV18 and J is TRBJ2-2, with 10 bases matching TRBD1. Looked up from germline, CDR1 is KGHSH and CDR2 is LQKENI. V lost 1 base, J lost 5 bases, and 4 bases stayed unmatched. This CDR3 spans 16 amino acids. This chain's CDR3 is CASSPLPGQGTGELFF. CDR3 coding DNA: TGTGCCAGCTCACCACTTCCGGGACAGGGGACCGGGGAGCTGTTTTTT.

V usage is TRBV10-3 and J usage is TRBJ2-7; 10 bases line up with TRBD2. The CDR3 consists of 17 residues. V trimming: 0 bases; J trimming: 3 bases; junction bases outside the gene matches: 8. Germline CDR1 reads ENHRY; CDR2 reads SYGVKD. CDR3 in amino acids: CAISESGASGSLYEQYF. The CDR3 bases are TGTGCCATCAGTGAGTCGGGGGCTAGCGGGAGTCTCTACGAGCAGTACTTC.

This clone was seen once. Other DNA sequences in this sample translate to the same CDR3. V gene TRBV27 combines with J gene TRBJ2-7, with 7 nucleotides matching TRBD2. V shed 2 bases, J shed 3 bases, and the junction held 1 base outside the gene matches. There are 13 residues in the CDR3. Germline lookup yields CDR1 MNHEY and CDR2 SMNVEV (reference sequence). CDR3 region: CASSLREGYEQYF. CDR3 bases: TGTGCCAGCAGTTTAAGGGAGGGCTACGAGCAGTACTTC.

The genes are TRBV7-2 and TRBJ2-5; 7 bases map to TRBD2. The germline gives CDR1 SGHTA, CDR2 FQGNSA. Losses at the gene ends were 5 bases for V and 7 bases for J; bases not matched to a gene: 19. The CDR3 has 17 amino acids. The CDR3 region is CASSDVPSSGLRGTQYF. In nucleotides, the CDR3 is TGTGCCAGCAGCGATGTTCCCTCTAGCGGACTAAGGGGGACCCAGTACTTC.

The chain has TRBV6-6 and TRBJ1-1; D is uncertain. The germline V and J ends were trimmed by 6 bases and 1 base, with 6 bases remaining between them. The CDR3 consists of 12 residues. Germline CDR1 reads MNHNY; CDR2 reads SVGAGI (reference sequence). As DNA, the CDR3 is TGTGCCAGCAGATCACAGAACACTGAAGCTTTCTTT. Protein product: CASRSQNTEAFF.

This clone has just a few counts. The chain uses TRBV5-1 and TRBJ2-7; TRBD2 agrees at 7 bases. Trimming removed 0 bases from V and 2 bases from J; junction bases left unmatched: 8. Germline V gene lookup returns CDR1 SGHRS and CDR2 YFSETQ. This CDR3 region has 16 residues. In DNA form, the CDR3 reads TGCGCCAGCAGCTTGGGTCCCGCGGGAGAAGCCTACGAGCAGTACTTC. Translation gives CASSLGPAGEAYEQYF.

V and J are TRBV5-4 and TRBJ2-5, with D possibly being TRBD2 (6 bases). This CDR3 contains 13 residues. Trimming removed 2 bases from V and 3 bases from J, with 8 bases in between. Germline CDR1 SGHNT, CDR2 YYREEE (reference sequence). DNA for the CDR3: TGTGCCAGCAGCTTACCGGGGGAAGAGACCCAGTACTTC. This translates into CASSLPGEETQYF.

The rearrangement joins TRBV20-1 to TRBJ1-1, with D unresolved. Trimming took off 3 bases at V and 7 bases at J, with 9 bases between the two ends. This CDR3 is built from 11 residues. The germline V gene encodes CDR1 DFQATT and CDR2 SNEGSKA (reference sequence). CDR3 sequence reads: CSARGRIEAFF. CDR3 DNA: TGCAGTGCTAGGGGCAGGATTGAAGCTTTCTTT.

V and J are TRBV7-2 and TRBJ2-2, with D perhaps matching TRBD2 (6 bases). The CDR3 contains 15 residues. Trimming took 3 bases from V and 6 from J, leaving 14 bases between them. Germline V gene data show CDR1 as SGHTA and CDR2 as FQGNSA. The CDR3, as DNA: TGTGCCAGCAGCTTGGCGGGATCCGTCCCCGGGGAGCTGTTTTTT. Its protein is CASSLAGSVPGELFF.

The CDR3, as DNA: TGCGCCAGCAGCTTGTTCAGGTACCAAGAGACCCAGTACTTC. This encodes CASSLFRYQETQYF. This chain joins TRBV5-1 and TRBJ2-5; no clear D. The V end was cut by 1 base, the J end by 0 bases, with 7 bases between. The CDR3 length is 14 residues. Germline V gene sequence: CDR1 SGHRS, CDR2 YFSETQ.

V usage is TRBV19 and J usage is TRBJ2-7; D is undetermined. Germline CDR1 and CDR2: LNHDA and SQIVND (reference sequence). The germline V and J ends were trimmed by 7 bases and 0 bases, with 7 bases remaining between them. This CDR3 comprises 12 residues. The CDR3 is CASKNSSYEQYF. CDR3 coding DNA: TGTGCCAGTAAAAACAGCTCCTACGAGCAGTACTTC.

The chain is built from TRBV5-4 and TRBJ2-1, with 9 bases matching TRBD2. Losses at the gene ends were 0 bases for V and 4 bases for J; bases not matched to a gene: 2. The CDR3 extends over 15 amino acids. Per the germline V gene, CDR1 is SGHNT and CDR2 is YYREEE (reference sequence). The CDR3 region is CASSLGLAVYNEQFF. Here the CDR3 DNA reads TGTGCCAGCAGCTTGGGACTAGCGGTTTACAATGAGCAGTTCTTC.

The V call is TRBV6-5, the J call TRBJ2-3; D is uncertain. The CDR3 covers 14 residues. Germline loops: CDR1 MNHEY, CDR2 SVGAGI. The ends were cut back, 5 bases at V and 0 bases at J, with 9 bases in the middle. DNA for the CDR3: TGTGCCAGCAGTCAAATAGTTAGCACAGATACGCAGTATTTT. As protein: CASSQIVSTDTQYF.

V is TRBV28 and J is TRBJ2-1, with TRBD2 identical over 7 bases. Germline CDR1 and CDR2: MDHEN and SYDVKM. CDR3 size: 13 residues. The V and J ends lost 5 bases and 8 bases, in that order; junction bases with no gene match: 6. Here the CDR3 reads CASSPPAGYEQFF. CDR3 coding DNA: TGTGCCAGCAGTCCCCCAGCGGGATATGAGCAGTTCTTC.

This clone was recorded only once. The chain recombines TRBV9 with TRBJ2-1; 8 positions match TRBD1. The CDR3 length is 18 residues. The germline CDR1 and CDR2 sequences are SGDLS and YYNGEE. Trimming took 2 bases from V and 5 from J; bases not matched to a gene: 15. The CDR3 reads CASSVEDVRGRRNNEQFF. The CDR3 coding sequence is TGTGCCAGCAGCGTCGAGGACGTCAGGGGGCGACGAAACAATGAGCAGTTCTTC.

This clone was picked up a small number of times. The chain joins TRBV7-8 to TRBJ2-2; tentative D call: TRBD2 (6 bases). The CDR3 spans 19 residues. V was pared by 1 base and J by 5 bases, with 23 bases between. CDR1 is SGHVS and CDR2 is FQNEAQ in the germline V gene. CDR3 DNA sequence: TGTGCCAGCAGCTTAGGGGTATTGGTAGCGGCCCCCGGAACCGGGGAGCTGTTTTTT. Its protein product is CASSLGVLVAAPGTGELFF.

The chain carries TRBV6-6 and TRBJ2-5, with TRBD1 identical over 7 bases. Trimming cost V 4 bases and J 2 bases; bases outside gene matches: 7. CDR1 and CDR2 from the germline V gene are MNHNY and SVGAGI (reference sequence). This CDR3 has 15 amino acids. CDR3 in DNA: TGTGCCAGCAGTTTCCTCCTGGGACAGCAAGAGACCCAGTACTTC. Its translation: CASSFLLGQQETQYF.

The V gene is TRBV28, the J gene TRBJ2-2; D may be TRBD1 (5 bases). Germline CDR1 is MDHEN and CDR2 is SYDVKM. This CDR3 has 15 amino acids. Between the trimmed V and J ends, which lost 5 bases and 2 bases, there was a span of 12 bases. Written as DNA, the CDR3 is TGTGCCAGCAGTCCCTCGGACACTAACACCGGGGAGCTGTTTTTT. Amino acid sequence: CASSPSDTNTGELFF.